The 25 T cell receptor beta chains presented below share a single source sample, sequenced in a study of regulatory T cells in long-lasting Graves disease. Through Arm-PCR of CDR3 regions and iRepertoire HTBI primers, TCR beta libraries were built. TCRdb independently ran MiXCR on the multiplex PCR reads; one entry per CDR3 protein. The data show a few hundred thousand distinct CDR3 sequences, approximately 15% seen once. The time point denotes: newly diagnosed GD, antithyroid drugs for less than 3 months. TCR sequences were obtained from RNA taken from PBMCs. The same data also went into a second study, on T cells in Graves' hyperthyroidism and ophthalmopathy.

This sample comprised peripheral blood mononuclear cells (PBMCs), obtained at new diagnosis, from a patient treated with antithyroid drugs. The source of these receptors is a man younger than 40 with Graves disease.

A few counts support this clonotype. The gene calls are TRBV2 and TRBJ1-1, with D unresolved. Between the trimmed V and J ends, which lost 5 bases and 4 bases, there was a span of 14 bases. Germline values: CDR1 SNHLY, CDR2 FYNNEI. The CDR3 covers 14 residues. The CDR3 DNA reads as TGTGCCAGCAGTTATAGGCAACGGCCCACTGAAGCTTTCTTT. It specifies CASSYRQRPTEAFF.

This clonotype was seen many times. V gene TRBV5-4 combines with J gene TRBJ2-1; 8 nucleotides align to TRBD1. Germline lookup yields CDR1 SGHNT and CDR2 YYREEE (reference sequence). The CDR3 has 15 residues. Trimming removed 4 bases from V and 3 bases from J; junction bases left unmatched: 6. Here the CDR3 DNA reads TGTGCCAGCAGCGTTAACAGGGGGGACTACAATGAGCAGTTCTTC. Amino acids: CASSVNRGDYNEQFF.

Ten or more counts support this clonotype. The V call is TRBV24-1, the J call TRBJ2-1; 8 bases align to TRBD2. The J segment lost 7 bases and the V segment lost 3 bases, leaving 10 bases of the junction unmatched. Germline V gives CDR1 KGHDR, CDR2 SFDVKD. The CDR3 runs to 16 residues. CDR3 bases: TGTGCCACCAGTGATCCCACCGGCCCGGGGGGGAATGAGCAGTTCTTC. It is translated as CATSDPTGPGGNEQFF.

At least ten counts were recorded for this clonotype. The chain joins TRBV2 to TRBJ2-1, with TRBD2 as a possible D gene (5 bases). V gave up 7 bases and J gave up 0 bases, with 10 bases separating them. Germline CDR1 and CDR2: SNHLY and FYNNEI. This CDR3 comprises 14 residues. In nucleotides, the CDR3 is TGTGCCAGCAAGAGCGGAGGCTCCTACAATGAGCAGTTCTTC. Encoded protein: CASKSGGSYNEQFF.

This clonotype has a count of ten or more. This rearrangement joins TRBV20-1 to TRBJ2-1, with a tentative D call TRBD2 (6 bases). V dropped 8 bases and J dropped 5 bases, with 16 bases sitting between them. CDR3 length: 13 amino acids. Germline V lookup: CDR1 DFQATT, CDR2 SNEGSKA (reference sequence). The DNA of the CDR3 is TGCAGTTCAGTAGCGGATGAGAACAATGAGCAGTTCTTC. This gives the protein CSSVADENNEQFF.

In this sample, this clonotype turned up many times. The V and J genes are TRBV14 and TRBJ2-1; 13 bases fit TRBD2. CDR1 and CDR2 from the germline V gene are SGHDN and FVKESK. The trim removed 0 bases at V and 5 bases at J, leaving 7 bases unmatched. The CDR3 is 18 residues long. CDR3 amino acids: CASSQDPTSGRVNNEQFF. Written as DNA, the CDR3 is TGTGCCAGCAGCCAAGATCCCACTAGCGGGAGGGTTAACAATGAGCAGTTCTTC.

This clonotype turned up a few times. This CDR3 reads CASSTDNSPWGGYTF. For the CDR3, the DNA is TGTGCCAGCAGCACAGACAACAGTCCGTGGGGTGGCTACACCTTC. J is TRBJ1-2 and V is TRBV9; D gene ambiguous. Per germline, CDR1 SGDLS and CDR2 YYNGEE. The CDR3 extends over 15 amino acids. Trimming removed 4 bases from V and 7 bases from J, with 20 bases in between.

This clonotype occurred many times. CDR3 nucleotide sequence: TGCAGTGCTAGAGTGGGGCCCGGGACAGCGCACCCTGGCTACACCTTC. Translated, it gives CSARVGPGTAHPGYTF. The V call is TRBV20-1, the J call TRBJ1-2, with TRBD1 matching 7 bases. Looked up from germline, CDR1 is DFQATT and CDR2 is SNEGSKA (reference sequence). The V gene end was trimmed by 1 base and the J gene end by 7 bases; junction bases not matched to a gene: 15. This CDR3 has 16 amino acids.

This clonotype has a count of ten or more. The chain joins TRBV5-1 to TRBJ2-2; 7 nucleotides align to TRBD2. Germline trimming cut 7 bases from V and 5 bases from J; bases unmatched to any gene: 8. Germline V gene data show CDR1 as SGHRS and CDR2 as YFSETQ. CDR3 length equals 14 residues. In nucleotides, the CDR3 is TGCGCCAGCTGCGCGGGAGTAATGACCGGGGAGCTGTTTTTT. Protein sequence: CASCAGVMTGELFF.

This clonotype was counted ten times or more. This chain links TRBV12-3 or TRBV12-4 with TRBJ2-7; 8 bases are a match to TRBD2. The CDR3 runs 14 residues. V was pared by 5 bases and J by 0 bases, with 3 bases of the junction left unmatched. DNA for the CDR3: TGTGCCAGCAGTGGTAGCGGGAACTCCTACGAGCAGTACTTC. Its translation: CASSGSGNSYEQYF.

As for this clonotype: A far larger clone is just one base off, so this is likely a read error. This rearrangement joins TRBV12-3 or TRBV12-4 to TRBJ2-3, with D perhaps TRBD2 (6 bases). The CDR3 length is 15 residues. Between the trimmed V and J ends, which lost 6 bases and 0 bases, there was a span of 13 bases. The CDR3 sequence is CASSAERVSTDTQYF. CDR3 in DNA: TGTGCCAGCAGCGCGGAGCGGGTTAGCACAGATACGCAGTATTTT.

This clonotype was observed many times. The rearrangement joins TRBV29-1 to TRBJ2-7; D is possibly TRBD2 (6 bases). Germline-derived CDR1 and CDR2 are SQVTM and ANQGSEA. The CDR3 length is 12 residues. V dropped 7 bases and J dropped 5 bases, with 15 bases sitting between them. CDR3 sequence reads: CSAGLLQNEQYF. CDR3 nucleotides: TGCAGCGCGGGACTGCTACAGAACGAGCAGTACTTC.

The V and J genes are TRBV19 and TRBJ2-7; D uncertain. Per germline, CDR1 LNHDA and CDR2 SQIVND (reference sequence). The CDR3 spans 12 residues. Trimming took off 8 bases at V and 5 bases at J, with 13 bases between the two ends. CDR3 residues: CASGPNYNEQYF. The CDR3 DNA sequence: TGTGCCAGTGGCCCCAACTATAACGAGCAGTACTTC.

The chain is built from TRBV20-1 and TRBJ1-2; no definite D call. The CDR3 extends over 12 amino acids. V lost 0 bases to trimming and J lost 12 bases, with 14 bases between them. The V gene's germline CDR1 is DFQATT and CDR2 SNEGSKA (reference sequence). The CDR3 loop is CSAREQGGRDTF. DNA of the CDR3: TGCAGTGCTAGAGAACAAGGAGGCCGGGACACCTTC.

This clonotype was counted ten times or more. The gene calls are TRBV2 and TRBJ2-4, with 10 positions matching TRBD1. The CDR3 is 14 amino acids. Losses at the gene ends were 8 bases for V and 7 bases for J; bases not matched to a gene: 8. CDR1 is SNHLY and CDR2 is FYNNEI in the germline V gene. CDR3 nucleotides: TGTGCCAGCGACACCACGGGACAGGGGAACATTCAGTACTTC. This encodes CASDTTGQGNIQYF.

This clonotype has at least ten counts. The chain joins TRBV7-9 to TRBJ2-7; 11 bases line up with TRBD2. J was trimmed by 5 bases and V by 4 bases; bases with no gene match: 16. CDR3 length: 18 amino acids. Germline loops: CDR1 SEHNR, CDR2 FQNEAQ (reference sequence). The CDR3 region is CASSSGLAVLLGRHEQYF. The CDR3 region has the DNA TGTGCCAGCAGCTCGGGACTAGCGGTACTTTTGGGGCGACACGAGCAGTACTTC.

This clonotype showed up many times. The chain uses TRBV12-3 or TRBV12-4 and TRBJ2-5; D perhaps matches TRBD1 (5 bases). CDR3 length: 14 amino acids. Trimming cost V 2 bases and J 2 bases, with 9 bases left between them. In nucleotides, the CDR3 is TGTGCCAGCAGTTTACGTGGGGCACAAGAGACCCAGTACTTC. Translated, it gives CASSLRGAQETQYF.

This clonotype was detected many times. The chain combines TRBV15 with TRBJ1-5; a possible D gene is TRBD1 (5 bases). This CDR3 has 17 residues. V lost 5 bases and J 5 bases, leaving 22 bases between the germline ends. In germline, CDR1 is LNHNV, CDR2 YYDKDF (reference sequence). The CDR3 is CATSPDSVYSTDQPQHF. The CDR3 region has the DNA TGTGCCACCAGCCCAGACAGTGTTTATAGCACCGATCAGCCCCAGCATTTT.

This clonotype was seen more than once but under ten times. The chain links TRBV2 to TRBJ2-6; 9 nucleotides agree with TRBD1. The germline V gene encodes CDR1 SNHLY and CDR2 FYNNEI. This CDR3 has 16 residues. Trimming at V came to 4 bases and at J to 3 bases, leaving 4 bases not matched to a gene. CDR3 amino acids: CASSGQGDIGANVLTF. The CDR3 DNA sequence: TGTGCCAGCAGTGGACAGGGGGATATTGGGGCCAACGTCCTGACTTTC.

This clonotype was detected only a few times. V usage is TRBV19 and J usage is TRBJ1-5; TRBD1 matches 9 bases. The V segment lost 0 bases and the J segment 4 bases; nucleotides outside the gene matches: 10. The CDR3 is made up of 18 amino acids. Germline assignment: CDR1 LNHDA and CDR2 SQIVND (reference sequence). The CDR3 coding sequence is TGTGCCAGTAGTATAGAATACGTGACAGGGGGACCTAATCAGCCCCAGCATTTT. Its translation is CASSIEYVTGGPNQPQHF.

In its sample, this clonotype was seen once. The chain uses TRBV7-9 and TRBJ2-6, with 7 nucleotides matching TRBD1. The trim removed 5 bases at V and 0 bases at J, leaving 10 bases unmatched. The germline gives CDR1 SEHNR, CDR2 FQNEAQ (reference sequence). The CDR3 has 18 amino acids. CDR3 nucleotide sequence: TGTGCCAGCAGCAACCGGGACAGACTCTACTCTGGGGCCAACGTCCTGACTTTC. Protein sequence: CASSNRDRLYSGANVLTF. The full variable domain, rest sourced from reference TRBV7-9 and TRBJ2-6, is DTGVSQNPRHKITKRGQNVTFRCDPISEHNRLYWYRQTLGQGPEFLTYFQNEAQLEKSRLLSDRFSAERPKGSFSTLEIQRTEQGDSAMYLCASSNRDRLYSGANVLTFGAGSRLTVL.

The CDR3, as DNA: TGTGCCAGCAGCCACGACCCGGGACGGTCCACAGATACGCAGTATTTT. This sequence encodes CASSHDPGRSTDTQYF. The chain employs TRBV4-2 and TRBJ2-3, with D perhaps matching TRBD1 or TRBD2 (5 bases each). The V end was cut by 3 bases, the J end by 2 bases, with 15 bases between. CDR3 size: 16 residues. Germline-derived CDR1 and CDR2 are LGHNA and YNFKEQ.

This clonotype was observed a few times. This chain uses TRBV15 with TRBJ2-1; a possible D gene is TRBD2 (7 bases). Germline lookup yields CDR1 LNHNV and CDR2 YYDKDF (reference sequence). The CDR3 is made up of 16 amino acids. Trimming shortened V by 3 bases and J by 7 bases, and 19 bases separated the two germline ends. The CDR3 here is CATSSAVGGARNEQFF. CDR3 nucleotide sequence: TGTGCCACCAGCAGTGCTGTTGGGGGGGCGCGGAATGAGCAGTTCTTC.

The V gene is TRBV4-1, the J gene TRBJ2-7; maybe TRBD2 (5 bases). From germline, CDR1 is MGHRA and CDR2 YSYEKL. The CDR3 runs 15 residues. Between the trimmed V and J ends, which lost 6 bases and 2 bases, there was a span of 17 bases. The CDR3 sequence is CASSQISSGTYEQYF. DNA of the CDR3: TGCGCCAGCAGTCAGATTTCCAGCGGTACCTACGAGCAGTACTTC.

The sample holds many counts of this clonotype. This sequence joins TRBV11-2 and TRBJ2-3; 10 nucleotides agree with TRBD2. V was clipped by 5 bases and J by 7 bases; unmatched bases: 9. Germline assignment: CDR1 SGHAT and CDR2 FQNNGV. CDR3 length equals 15 residues. The CDR3 DNA follows: TGTGCCAGCAGCCCAGCGGGAGGGCCTTACTATACGCAGTATTTT. It encodes CASSPAGGPYYTQYF.